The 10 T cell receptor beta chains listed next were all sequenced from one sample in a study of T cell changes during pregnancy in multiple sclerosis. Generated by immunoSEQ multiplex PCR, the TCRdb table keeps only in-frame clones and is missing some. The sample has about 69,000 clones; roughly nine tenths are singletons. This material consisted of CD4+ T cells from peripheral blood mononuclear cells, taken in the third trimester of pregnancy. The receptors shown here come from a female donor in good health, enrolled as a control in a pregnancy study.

CDR3 region: CASTNGGVLNTEAFF. The CDR3 nucleotides read TGTGCCAGCACTAATGGCGGGGTTTTGAACACTGAAGCTTTCTTT. V is TRBV7-2 and J is TRBJ1-1; D unresolved. V was trimmed by 7 bases and J by 0 bases, leaving 15 bases between them. Germline V lookup: CDR1 SGHTA, CDR2 FQGNSA. This CDR3 comprises 15 residues. The full variable domain, rest sourced from reference TRBV7-2 and TRBJ1-1, is GAGVSQSPSNKVTEKGKDVELRCDPISGHTALYWYRQSLGQGLEFLIYFQGNSAPDKSGLPSDRFSAERTGGSVSTLTIQRTQQEDSAVYLCASTNGGVLNTEAFFGQGTRLTVV.

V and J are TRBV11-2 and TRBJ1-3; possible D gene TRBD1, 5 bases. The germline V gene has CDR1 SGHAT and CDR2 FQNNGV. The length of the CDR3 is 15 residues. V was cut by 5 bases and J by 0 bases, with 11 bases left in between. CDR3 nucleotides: TGTGCCAGCAGCCTGGGCGGGGGCTCTGGAAACACCATATATTTT. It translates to CASSLGGGSGNTIYF.

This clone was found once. DNA for the CDR3: TGTGCTAGTGGCCCCGGGAGAAACTACGAGCAGTACTTC. It specifies CASGPGRNYEQYF. This chain connects TRBV12-5 to TRBJ2-7; a possible D gene is TRBD2 (6 bases). Trimming removed 6 bases at V and 3 bases at J, with 12 bases between. CDR1 is LGHNT and CDR2 is FRNRAP in the germline V gene. The CDR3 is 13 residues long.

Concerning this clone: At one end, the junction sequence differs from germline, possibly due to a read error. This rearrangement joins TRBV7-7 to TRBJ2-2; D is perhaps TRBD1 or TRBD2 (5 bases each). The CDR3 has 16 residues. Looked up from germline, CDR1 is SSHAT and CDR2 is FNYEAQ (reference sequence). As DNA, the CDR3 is TGTGCTAGCAGCTTAGAGGGGAATCTGGGCACCGGGGAGCTGTTTTTT. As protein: CASSLEGNLGTGELFF.

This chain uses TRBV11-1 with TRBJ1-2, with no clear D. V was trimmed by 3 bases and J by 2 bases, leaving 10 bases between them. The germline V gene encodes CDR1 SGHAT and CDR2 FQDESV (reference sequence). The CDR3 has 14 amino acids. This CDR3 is CASSLPGRNYGYTF. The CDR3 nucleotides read TGTGCCAGCAGCTTGCCGGGGAGGAACTATGGCTACACCTTC. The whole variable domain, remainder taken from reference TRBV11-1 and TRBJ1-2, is EAEVAQSPRYKITEKSQAVAFWCDPISGHATLYWYRQILGQGPELLVQFQDESVVDDSQLPKDRFSAERLKGVDSTLKIQPAELGDSAMYLCASSLPGRNYGYTFGSGTRLTVV.

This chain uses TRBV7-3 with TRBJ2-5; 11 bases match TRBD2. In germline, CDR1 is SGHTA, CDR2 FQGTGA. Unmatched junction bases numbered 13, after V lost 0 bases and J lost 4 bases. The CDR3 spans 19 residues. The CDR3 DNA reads TGTGCCAGCAGCTTAACGAGTAGGCCTAGCGGGGGGCGTAGAGAGACCCAGTACTTC. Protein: CASSLTSRPSGGRRETQYF.

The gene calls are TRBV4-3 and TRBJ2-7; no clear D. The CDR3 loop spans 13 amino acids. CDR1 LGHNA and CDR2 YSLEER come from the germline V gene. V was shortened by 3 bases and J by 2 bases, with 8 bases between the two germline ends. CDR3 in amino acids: CASSHAIAYEQYF. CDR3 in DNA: TGCGCCAGCAGCCACGCCATAGCCTACGAGCAGTACTTC.

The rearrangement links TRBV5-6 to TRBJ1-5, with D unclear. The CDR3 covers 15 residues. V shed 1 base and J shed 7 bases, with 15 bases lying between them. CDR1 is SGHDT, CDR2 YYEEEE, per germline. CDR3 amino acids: CASSLIAGPSQPQHF. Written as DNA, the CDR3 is TGTGCCAGCAGCTTGATCGCAGGCCCGAGCCAGCCCCAGCATTTT.

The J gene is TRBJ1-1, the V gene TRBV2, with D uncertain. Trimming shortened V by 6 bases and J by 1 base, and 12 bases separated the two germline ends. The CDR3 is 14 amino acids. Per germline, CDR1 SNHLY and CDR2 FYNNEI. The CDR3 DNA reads TGTGCCAGCAGATACGGACGGGAGAACACTGAAGCTTTCTTT. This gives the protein CASRYGRENTEAFF.

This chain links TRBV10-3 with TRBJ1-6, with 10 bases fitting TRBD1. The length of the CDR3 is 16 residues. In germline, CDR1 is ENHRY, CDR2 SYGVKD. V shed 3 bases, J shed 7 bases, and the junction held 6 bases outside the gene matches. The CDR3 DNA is TGTGCCATCAGTGAAACCGTGGGACAGGGGAATTCACCCCTCCACTTT. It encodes CAISETVGQGNSPLHF.